This TCR beta chain is from a study of blood T cells in healthy people across ages. Primers used in a second PCR of about 7 to 11 cycles were a sample-barcoded 5' primer and a J-beta primer mix. Using its own MiXCR run on the 5' RACE reads, TCRdb lists one record per CDR3 protein. The table records roughly 800,000 distinct CDR3 sequences, more than 25% of them present only once. The CDR3 spans 14 residues. The germline gives CDR1 ENHRY, CDR2 SYGVKD. The ends were cut back, 0 bases at V and 11 bases at J, with 11 bases in the middle. With regard to this clonotype: Its antigen is undetermined.

Overall study results and limits: PBMCs were not sorted, which prevented a conclusive comparison of naive versus antigen-experienced cells.

Total RNA was isolated from each sample in quantities of at least 5 micrograms. The data were also submitted as part of a second study, on T cells of mothers and their children. In that study: RNA was extracted, and all of it went into cDNA synthesis at roughly 1.6 ug per 15 ul. A second PCR was performed with the M1S primer. This primer added sample barcodes and 2-4 random nucleotides.

Sequences were obtained from blood. This sequence was found in a boy younger than 18 in good health. The gene calls are TRBV10-3 and TRBJ1-6, with D tentatively TRBD1 (5 bases). The DNA of the CDR3 is TGTGCCATCAGTGAGTCGTCTGGAGGGGCACCCCTCCACTTT. This translates into CAISESSGGAPLHF.